The clone carrying this TCR beta chain was picked up many times. Its target is unknown. RNA transcripts were the source from which TCR beta CDR3 regions were amplified. Second-round multiplex PCR came after first-round RT-PCR with HTBI primers. TCRdb re-called the multiplex PCR reads through MiXCR, storing one row per CDR3 protein. The profile shows 400,000 or so distinct CDR3 sequences, about 18% of them singletons. The stable label applied to hyperthyroidism with no ophthalmopathy within 18 months of follow-up. The evidence that diagnosis relied on was clinical symptoms, serum thyroxine, TRAb, thyroid ultrasound and orbital computed tomography. The record originates from a study of Graves' ophthalmopathy and Graves' hyperthyroidism. Study-level points and caveats: Discrimination between ophthalmopathy and stable hyperthyroidism by a 13-signature model showed more than 85% sensitivity and roughly 80% specificity. Clonotypes were expanded in thyroid at above 0.001 frequency, and most also appeared in blood.

The germline V gene has CDR1 LNHNV and CDR2 YYDKDF (reference sequence). The CDR3 loop spans 13 amino acids. Germline trimming cut 9 bases from V and 0 bases from J; bases unmatched to any gene: 1. Sequencing input: peripheral blood. The receptor was derived from an adult woman with stable Graves' hyperthyroidism. V and J are TRBV15 and TRBJ2-5; TRBD1 agrees at 10 bases. For the CDR3, the DNA is TGTGCCACGGACAGGGGGTACCAAGAGACCCAGTACTTC. Translation gives CATDRGYQETQYF.